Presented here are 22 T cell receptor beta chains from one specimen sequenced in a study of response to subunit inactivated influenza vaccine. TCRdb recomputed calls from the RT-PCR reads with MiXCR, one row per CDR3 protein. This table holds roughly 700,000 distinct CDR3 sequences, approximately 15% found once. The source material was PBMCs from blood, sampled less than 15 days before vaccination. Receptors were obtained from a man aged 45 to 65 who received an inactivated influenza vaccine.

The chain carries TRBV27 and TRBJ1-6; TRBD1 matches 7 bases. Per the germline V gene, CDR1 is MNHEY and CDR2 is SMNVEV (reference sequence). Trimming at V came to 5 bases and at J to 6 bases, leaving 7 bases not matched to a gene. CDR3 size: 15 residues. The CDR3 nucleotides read TGTGCCAGCAGTCTTGGACAGGCCGTTAATTCACCCCTCCACTTT. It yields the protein CASSLGQAVNSPLHF.

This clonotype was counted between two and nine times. The CDR3: CSGFLRTTGELFF. The CDR3 DNA is TGCAGCGGTTTCTTGCGGACCACCGGGGAGCTGTTTTTT. The rearrangement uses TRBV29-1 and TRBJ2-2; D gene unclear. The length of the CDR3 is 13 residues. Germline V gives CDR1 SQVTM, CDR2 ANQGSEA. The ends were cut back, 7 bases at V and 4 bases at J, with 13 bases in the middle.

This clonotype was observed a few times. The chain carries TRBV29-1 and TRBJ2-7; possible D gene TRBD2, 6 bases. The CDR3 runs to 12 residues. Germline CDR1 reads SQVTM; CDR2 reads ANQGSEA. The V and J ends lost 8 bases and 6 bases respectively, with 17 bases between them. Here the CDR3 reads CSTGGVGGEQYF. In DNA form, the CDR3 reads TGCAGCACCGGGGGAGTGGGGGGCGAGCAGTACTTC.

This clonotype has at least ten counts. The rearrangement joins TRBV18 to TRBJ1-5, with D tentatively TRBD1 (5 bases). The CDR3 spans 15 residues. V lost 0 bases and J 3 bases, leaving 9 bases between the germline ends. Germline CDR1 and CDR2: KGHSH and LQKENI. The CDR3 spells CASSPPVRANQPQHF. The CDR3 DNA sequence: TGTGCCAGCTCACCACCGGTCAGGGCCAATCAGCCCCAGCATTTT.

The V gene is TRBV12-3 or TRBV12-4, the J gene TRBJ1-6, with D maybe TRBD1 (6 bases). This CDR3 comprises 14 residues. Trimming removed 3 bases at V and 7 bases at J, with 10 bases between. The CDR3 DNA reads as TGTGCCAGCAGTTTCGGGGGGCGAAATTCACCCCTCCACTTT. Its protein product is CASSFGGRNSPLHF.

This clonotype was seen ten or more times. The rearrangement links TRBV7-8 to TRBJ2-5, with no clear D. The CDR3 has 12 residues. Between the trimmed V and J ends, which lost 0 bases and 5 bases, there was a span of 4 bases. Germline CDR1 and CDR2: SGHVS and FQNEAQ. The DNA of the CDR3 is TGTGCCAGCAGCTTAGCATCCGAGACCCAGTACTTC. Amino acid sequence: CASSLASETQYF.

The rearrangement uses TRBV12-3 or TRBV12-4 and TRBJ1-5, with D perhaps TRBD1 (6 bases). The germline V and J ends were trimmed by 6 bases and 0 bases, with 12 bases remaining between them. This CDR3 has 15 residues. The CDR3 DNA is TGTGCCAGCAGCGTTTCAGGGGCTAGCAATCAGCCCCAGCATTTT. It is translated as CASSVSGASNQPQHF.

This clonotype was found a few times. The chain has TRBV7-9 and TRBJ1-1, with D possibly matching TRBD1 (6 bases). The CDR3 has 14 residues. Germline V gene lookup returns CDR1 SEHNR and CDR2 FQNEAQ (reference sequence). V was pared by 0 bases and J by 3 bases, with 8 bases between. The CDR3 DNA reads TGTGCCAGCAGCTTAGCAGGGGGTTACACTGAAGCTTTCTTT. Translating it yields CASSLAGGYTEAFF. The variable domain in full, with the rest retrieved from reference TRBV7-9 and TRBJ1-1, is DTGVSQNPRHKITKRGQNVTFRCDPISEHNRLYWYRQTLGQGPEFLTYFQNEAQLEKSRLLSDRFSAERPKGSFSTLEIQRTEQGDSAMYLCASSLAGGYTEAFFGQGTRLTVV.

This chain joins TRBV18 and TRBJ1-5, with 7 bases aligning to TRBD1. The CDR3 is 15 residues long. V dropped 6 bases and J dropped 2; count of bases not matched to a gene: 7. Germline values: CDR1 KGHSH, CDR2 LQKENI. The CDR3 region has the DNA TGTGCCAGCTCTCCGACAGGGTTTGGCAATCAGCCCCAGCATTTT. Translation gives CASSPTGFGNQPQHF.

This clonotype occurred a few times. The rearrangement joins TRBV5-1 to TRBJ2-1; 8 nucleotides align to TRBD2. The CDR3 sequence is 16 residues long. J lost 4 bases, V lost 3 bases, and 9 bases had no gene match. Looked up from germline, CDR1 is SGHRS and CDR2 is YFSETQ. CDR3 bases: TGCGCCAGCAGCTCTAGCGGGTCGCCGGCTTACAATGAGCAGTTCTTC. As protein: CASSSSGSPAYNEQFF.

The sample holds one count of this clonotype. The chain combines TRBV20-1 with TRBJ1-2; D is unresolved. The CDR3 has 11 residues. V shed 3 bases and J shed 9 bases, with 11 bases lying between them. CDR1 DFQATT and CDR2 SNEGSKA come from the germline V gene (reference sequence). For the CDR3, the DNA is TGCAGTGCTAGGGCCGGGAAGAGCTACACCTTC. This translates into CSARAGKSYTF.

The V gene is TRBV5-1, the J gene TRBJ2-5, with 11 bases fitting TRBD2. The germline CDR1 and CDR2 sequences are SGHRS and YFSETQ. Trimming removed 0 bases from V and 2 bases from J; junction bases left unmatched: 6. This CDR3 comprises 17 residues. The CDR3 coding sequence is TGCGCCAGCAGCTTGGGACGACTAGCGGGGAAGCAAGAGACCCAGTACTTC. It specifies CASSLGRLAGKQETQYF.

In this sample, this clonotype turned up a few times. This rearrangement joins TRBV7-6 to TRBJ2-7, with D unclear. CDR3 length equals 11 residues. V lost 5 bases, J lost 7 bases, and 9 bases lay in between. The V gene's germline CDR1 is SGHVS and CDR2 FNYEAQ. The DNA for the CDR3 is TGTGCCAGCAGCCAAACTTCAGAGCAGTACTTC. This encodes CASSQTSEQYF. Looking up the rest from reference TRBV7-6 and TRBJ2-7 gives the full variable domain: GAGVSQSPRYKVTKRGQDVALRCDPISGHVSLYWYRQALGQGPEFLTYFNYEAQQDKSGLPNDRFSAERPEGSISTLTIQRTEQRDSAMYRCASSQTSEQYFGPGTRLTVT.

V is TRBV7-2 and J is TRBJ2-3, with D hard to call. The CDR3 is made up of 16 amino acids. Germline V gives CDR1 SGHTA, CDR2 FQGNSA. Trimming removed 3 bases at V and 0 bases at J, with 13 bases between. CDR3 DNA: TGTGCCAGCAGCTTTCGCCGCGACCCTAGCACAGATACGCAGTATTTT. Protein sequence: CASSFRRDPSTDTQYF.

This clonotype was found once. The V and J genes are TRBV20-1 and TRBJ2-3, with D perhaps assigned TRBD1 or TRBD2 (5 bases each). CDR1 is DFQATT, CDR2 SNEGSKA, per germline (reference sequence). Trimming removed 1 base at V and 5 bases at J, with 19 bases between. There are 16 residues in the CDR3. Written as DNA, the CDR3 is TGCAGTGCTAGAGTAGGAGGTTCGGTAGGGGTAGATACGCAGTATTTT. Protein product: CSARVGGSVGVDTQYF.

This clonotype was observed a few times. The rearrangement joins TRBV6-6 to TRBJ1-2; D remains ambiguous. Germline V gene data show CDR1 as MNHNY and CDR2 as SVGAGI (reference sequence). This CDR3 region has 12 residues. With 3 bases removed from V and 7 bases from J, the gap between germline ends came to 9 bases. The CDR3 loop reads CASSYREGGYTF. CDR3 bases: TGTGCCAGCAGTTATCGGGAGGGTGGCTACACCTTC.

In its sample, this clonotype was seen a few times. DNA for the CDR3: TGTGCCAGCAGCTTAGACAGGCTCGCGCAGTATTTT. It yields the protein CASSLDRLAQYF. The V and J genes are TRBV7-2 and TRBJ2-3; a weak D match, TRBD1 (5 bases). V dropped 1 base and J dropped 10 bases, with 9 bases sitting between them. This CDR3 is 12 amino acids long. The germline CDR1 and CDR2 sequences are SGHTA and FQGNSA.

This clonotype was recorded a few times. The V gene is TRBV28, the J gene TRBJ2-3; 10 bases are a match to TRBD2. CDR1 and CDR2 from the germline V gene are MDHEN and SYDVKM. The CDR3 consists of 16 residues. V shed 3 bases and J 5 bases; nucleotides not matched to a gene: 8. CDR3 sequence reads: CASSLSSGGAGDTQYF. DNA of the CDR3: TGTGCCAGCAGTTTGTCCAGCGGGGGGGCGGGAGATACGCAGTATTTT.

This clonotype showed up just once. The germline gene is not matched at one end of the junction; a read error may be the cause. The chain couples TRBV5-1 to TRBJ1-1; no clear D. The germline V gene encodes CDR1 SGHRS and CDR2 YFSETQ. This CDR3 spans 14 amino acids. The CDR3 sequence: CASILIGMNTEAFF. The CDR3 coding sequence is TGCGCCAGCATCTTGATAGGTATGAACACTGAAGCTTTCTTT.

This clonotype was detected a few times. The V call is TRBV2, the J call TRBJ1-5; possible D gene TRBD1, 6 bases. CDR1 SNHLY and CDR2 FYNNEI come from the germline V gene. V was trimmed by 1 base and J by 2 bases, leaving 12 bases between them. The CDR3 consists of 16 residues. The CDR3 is CASSEGLAGGNQPQHF. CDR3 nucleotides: TGTGCCAGCAGTGAAGGTTTGGCAGGGGGCAATCAGCCCCAGCATTTT.

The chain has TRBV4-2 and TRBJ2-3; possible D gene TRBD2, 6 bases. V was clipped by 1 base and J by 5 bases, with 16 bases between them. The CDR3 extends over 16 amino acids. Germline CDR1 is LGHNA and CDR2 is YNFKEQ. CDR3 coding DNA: TGTGCCAGCAGCCAAGGGTGGGGGGAGTCGGTAGATACGCAGTATTTT. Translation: CASSQGWGESVDTQYF.

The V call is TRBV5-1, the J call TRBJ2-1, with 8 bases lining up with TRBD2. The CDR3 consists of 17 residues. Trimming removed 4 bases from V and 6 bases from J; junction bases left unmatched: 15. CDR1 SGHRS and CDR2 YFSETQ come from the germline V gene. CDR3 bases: TGCGCCAGCAGCCGGGGGGTGGTCCAGCGGGGGAGCAATGAGCAGTTCTTC. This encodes CASSRGVVQRGSNEQFF.